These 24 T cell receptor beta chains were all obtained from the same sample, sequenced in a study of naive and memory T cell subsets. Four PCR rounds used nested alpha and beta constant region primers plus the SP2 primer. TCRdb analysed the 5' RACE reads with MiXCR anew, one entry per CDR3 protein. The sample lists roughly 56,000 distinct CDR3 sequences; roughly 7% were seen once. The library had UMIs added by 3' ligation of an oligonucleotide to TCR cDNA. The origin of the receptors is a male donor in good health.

The CDR3 reads CASSFQGSDYGYTF. In DNA form, the CDR3 reads TGTGCCAGCAGTTTTCAGGGGAGCGACTATGGCTACACCTTC. The chain has TRBV12-3 or TRBV12-4 and TRBJ1-2; D may be TRBD1 (6 bases). This CDR3 has 14 amino acids. V was pared by 3 bases and J by 3 bases, with 11 bases between.

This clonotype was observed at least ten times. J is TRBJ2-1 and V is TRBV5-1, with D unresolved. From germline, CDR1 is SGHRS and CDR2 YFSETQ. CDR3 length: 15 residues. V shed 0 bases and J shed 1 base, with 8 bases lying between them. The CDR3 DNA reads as TGCGCCAGCAGCTTGGCCACCCAGTCCTACAATGAGCAGTTCTTC. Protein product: CASSLATQSYNEQFF.

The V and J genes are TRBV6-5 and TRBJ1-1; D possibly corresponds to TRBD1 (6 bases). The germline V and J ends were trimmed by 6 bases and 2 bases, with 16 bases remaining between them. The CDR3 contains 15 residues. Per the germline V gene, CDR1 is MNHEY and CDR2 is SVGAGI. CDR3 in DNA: TGTGCCAGCAGCTACGGACAGCCAAGAAACACTGAAGCTTTCTTT. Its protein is CASSYGQPRNTEAFF.

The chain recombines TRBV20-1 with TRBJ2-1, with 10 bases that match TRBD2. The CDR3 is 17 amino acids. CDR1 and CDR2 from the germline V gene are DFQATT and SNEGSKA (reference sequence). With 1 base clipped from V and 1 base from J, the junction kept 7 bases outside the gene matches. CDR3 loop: CSARVPLAGASYNEQFF. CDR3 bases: TGCAGTGCTAGAGTCCCGCTAGCGGGGGCTTCCTACAATGAGCAGTTCTTC.

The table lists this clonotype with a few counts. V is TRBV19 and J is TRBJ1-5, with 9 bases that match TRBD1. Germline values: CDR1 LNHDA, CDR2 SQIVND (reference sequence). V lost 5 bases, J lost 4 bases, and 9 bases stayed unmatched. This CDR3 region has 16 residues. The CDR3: CASSSGQGNSNQPQHF. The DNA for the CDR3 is TGTGCCAGTAGTTCGGGACAGGGCAACTCAAATCAGCCCCAGCATTTT.

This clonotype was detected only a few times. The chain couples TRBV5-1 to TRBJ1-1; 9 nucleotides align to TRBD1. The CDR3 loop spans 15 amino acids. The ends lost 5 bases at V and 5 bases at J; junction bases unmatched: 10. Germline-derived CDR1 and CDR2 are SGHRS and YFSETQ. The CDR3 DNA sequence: TGCGCCAGCAGTTTTTCTGGACAGGGGAAGACTGAAGCTTTCTTT. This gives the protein CASSFSGQGKTEAFF.

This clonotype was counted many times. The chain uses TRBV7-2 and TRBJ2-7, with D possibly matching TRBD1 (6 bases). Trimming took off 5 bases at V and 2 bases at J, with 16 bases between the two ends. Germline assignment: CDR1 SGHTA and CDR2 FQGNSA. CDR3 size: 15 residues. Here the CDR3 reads CASSLLGARPYEQYF. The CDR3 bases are TGTGCCAGCAGCCTTCTGGGGGCCAGACCCTACGAGCAGTACTTC.

In DNA, the CDR3 is TGTGCCAGCAGCTTATCCGGGCTCCCGACAGGGGGAAGGGAAGAGGGCACTGAAGCTTTCTTT. Its protein product is CASSLSGLPTGGREEGTEAFF. The V call is TRBV13, the J call TRBJ1-1; 9 bases match TRBD1. Germline CDR1 and CDR2: PRHDT and FYEKMQ (reference sequence). The CDR3 is 21 amino acids. The V gene end was trimmed by 2 bases and the J gene end by 4 bases; junction bases not matched to a gene: 23.

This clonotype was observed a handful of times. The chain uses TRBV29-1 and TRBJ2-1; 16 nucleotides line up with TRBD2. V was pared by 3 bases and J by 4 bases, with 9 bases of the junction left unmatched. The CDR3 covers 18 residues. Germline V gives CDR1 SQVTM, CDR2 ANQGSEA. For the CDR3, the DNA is TGCAGCGTTGAGGGCACCCCGGGACTAGCGGGAGGGTACAATGAGCAGTTCTTC. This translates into CSVEGTPGLAGGYNEQFF.

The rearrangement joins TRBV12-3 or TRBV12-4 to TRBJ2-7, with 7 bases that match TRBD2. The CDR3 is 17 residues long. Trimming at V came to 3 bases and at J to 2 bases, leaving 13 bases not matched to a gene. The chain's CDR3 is CASSFPLNPGGPYEQYF. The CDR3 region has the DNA TGTGCCAGCAGTTTCCCTTTGAATCCGGGAGGACCCTACGAGCAGTACTTC.

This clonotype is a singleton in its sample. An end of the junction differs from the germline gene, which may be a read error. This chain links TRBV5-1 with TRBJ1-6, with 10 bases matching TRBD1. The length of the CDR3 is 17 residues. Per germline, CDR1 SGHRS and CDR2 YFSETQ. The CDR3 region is CVSSSRLTGGSDSPLHF. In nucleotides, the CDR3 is TGCGTCAGCAGTTCAAGACTGACAGGGGGCTCTGATTCACCCCTCCACTTT.

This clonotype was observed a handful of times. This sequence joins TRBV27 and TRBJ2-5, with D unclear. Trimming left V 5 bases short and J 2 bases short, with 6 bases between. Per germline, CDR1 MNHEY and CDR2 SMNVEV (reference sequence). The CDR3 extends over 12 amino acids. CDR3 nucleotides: TGTGCCAGCAGTCCCAGGCAAGAGACCCAGTACTTC. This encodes CASSPRQETQYF.

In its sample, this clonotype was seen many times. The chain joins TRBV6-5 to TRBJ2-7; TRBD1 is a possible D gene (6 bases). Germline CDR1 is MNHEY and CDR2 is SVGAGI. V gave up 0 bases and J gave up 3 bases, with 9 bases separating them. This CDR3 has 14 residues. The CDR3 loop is CASSYSYRDYEQYF. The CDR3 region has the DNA TGTGCCAGCAGTTACTCATACAGGGACTACGAGCAGTACTTC.

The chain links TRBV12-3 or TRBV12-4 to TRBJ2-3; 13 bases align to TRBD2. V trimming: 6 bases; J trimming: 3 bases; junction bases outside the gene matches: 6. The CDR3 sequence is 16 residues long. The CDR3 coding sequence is TGTGCCAGCAGCCTACTAGCGGGGGGGGAGACAGATACGCAGTATTTT. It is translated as CASSLLAGGETDTQYF.

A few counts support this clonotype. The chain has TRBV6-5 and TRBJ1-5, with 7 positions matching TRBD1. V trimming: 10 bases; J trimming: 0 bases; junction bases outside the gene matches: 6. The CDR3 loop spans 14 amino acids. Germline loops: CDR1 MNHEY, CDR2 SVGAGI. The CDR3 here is CAIGRDSSNQPQHF. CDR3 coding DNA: TGTGCCATCGGGAGGGACAGTAGCAATCAGCCCCAGCATTTT.

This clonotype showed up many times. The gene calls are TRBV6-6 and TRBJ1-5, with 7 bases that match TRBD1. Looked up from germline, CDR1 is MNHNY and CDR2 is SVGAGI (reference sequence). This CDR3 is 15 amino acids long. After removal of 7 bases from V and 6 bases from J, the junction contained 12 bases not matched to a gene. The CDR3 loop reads CASTGGGGAGQPQHF. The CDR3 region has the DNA TGTGCCAGCACAGGGGGTGGGGGGGCTGGTCAGCCCCAGCATTTT.

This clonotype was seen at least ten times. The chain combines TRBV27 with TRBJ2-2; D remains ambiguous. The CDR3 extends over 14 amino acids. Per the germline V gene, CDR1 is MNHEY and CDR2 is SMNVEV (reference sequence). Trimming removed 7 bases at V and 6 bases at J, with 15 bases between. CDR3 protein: CASISGPHAGELFF. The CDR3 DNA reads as TGTGCCAGCATAAGTGGGCCCCACGCCGGGGAGCTGTTTTTT.

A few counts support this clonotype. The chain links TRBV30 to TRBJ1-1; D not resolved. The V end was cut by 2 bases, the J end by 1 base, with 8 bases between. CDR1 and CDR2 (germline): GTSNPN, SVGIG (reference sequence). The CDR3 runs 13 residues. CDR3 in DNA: TGTGCCTGGAGTTCGCAGGAGAACACTGAAGCTTTCTTT. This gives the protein CAWSSQENTEAFF.

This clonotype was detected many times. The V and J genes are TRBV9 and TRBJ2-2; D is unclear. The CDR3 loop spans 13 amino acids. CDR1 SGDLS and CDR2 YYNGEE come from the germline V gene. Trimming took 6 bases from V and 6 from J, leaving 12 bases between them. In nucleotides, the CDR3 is TGTGCCAGCACCGTGGGTGGCGCCGGGGAGCTGTTTTTT. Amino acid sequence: CASTVGGAGELFF.

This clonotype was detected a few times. This chain's CDR3 is CSAKPRHDWYEQYF. The CDR3 nucleotides are TGCAGTGCTAAGCCCCGGCACGACTGGTACGAGCAGTACTTC. The rearrangement uses TRBV20-1 and TRBJ2-7, with D hard to call. Trimming stripped 4 bases from V and 4 bases from J, with 17 bases between. There are 14 residues in the CDR3. Germline V gene lookup returns CDR1 DFQATT and CDR2 SNEGSKA (reference sequence).

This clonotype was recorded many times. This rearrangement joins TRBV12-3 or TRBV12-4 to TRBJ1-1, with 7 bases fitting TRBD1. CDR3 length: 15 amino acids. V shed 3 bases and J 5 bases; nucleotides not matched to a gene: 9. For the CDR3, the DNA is TGTGCCAGCAGTTTCGGTTCGGTCAGGGGGACTGAAGCTTTCTTT. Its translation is CASSFGSVRGTEAFF.

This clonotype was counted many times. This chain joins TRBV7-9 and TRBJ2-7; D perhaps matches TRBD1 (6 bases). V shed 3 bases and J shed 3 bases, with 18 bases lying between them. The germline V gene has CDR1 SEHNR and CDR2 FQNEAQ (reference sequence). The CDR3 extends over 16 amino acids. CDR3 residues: CASSFDTRQALYEQYF. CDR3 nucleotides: TGTGCCAGCAGCTTCGACACGCGACAGGCCCTCTACGAGCAGTACTTC.

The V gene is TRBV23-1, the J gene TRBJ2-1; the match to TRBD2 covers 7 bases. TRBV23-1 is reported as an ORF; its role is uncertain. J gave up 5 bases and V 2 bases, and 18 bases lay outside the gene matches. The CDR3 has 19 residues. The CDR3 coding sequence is TGCGCCAGCAGTCAACCTCGGCTAGCGGAGCACCTAGGTAACAATGAGCAGTTCTTC. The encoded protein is CASSQPRLAEHLGNNEQFF.

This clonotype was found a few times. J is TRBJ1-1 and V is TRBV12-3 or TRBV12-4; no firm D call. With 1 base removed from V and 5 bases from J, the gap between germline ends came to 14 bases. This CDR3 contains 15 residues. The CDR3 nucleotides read TGTGCCAGCAGTTTAGAGCCCCTTTTTCGAACTGAAGCTTTCTTT. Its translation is CASSLEPLFRTEAFF.